This TCR beta chain is from a study of T cell repertoires in cytomegalovirus infection. The overall study: Public TCR beta signature analysis indicated the presence of both CMV infection and matching HLA type. Study-wide results and limits: HLA-C-restricted TCR beta clonotypes specific for CMV led the ex vivo response.

A single record per CDR3 protein comes from TCRdb applying MiXCR to the reads. The table includes approximately 770,000 distinct CDR3 sequences, just under 30% detected once. The CDR3 sequence is 11 residues long. Trimming left V 5 bases short and J 2 bases short, with 6 bases between. Per germline, CDR1 SQVTM and CDR2 ANQGSEA. Concerning this clonotype: What it binds is not known.

This specimen consisted of cultured CD8+ T cells from PBMCs, obtained from culture after CMV antigen stimulation. The clonotype was recovered from a human donor in good health (CMV status not recorded). Some clones in this sample may be carry-over from other donors' samples. The chain joins TRBV29-1 to TRBJ1-2; D is possibly TRBD1 (5 bases). The CDR3 DNA reads TGCAGCGTTCAGGGAAACTATGGCTACACCTTC. It specifies CSVQGNYGYTF.